Listed below are T cell receptor beta chains from one sample, sequenced in a study of patients and donors after allogeneic stem cell transplantation. TCRdb reanalysed the RT-PCR reads using MiXCR and keeps one entry per CDR3 protein. In the table there are about 200,000 distinct CDR3 sequences, about 40% of which are singletons. Input material: blood, either unsorted or a sorted T cell fraction (not recorded which). The receptors were gathered from a human donor who was either an allogeneic HSCT recipient or a stem cell or donor lymphocyte infusion donor (not recorded which). It is not recorded whose cells these are; they may come from a transplant donor. Both conserved end residues are part of each CDR3. D genes are given only for firm matches. Size is stated for part of the rows, as once, few or many counts, or as a class when the clone is expanded.

V: TRBV20-1; J: TRBJ1-1; size: few; D: .; DNA: TGCAGTGCTAGAGTGGAGTTATGGGTAAACACTGAAGCTTTCTTT; CDR3: CSARVELWVNTEAFF
V: TRBV12-3/TRBV12-4; J: TRBJ1-2; size: .; D: .; DNA: TGTGCCAGCAGTTTAGGTCAGGTTGATGGCTACACCTTC; CDR3: CASSLGQVDGYTF
V: TRBV4-3; J: TRBJ1-1; size: many; D: .; DNA: TGCGCCAGCAGCCAAGAATACAGACAGAACACTGAAGCTTTCTTT; CDR3: CASSQEYRQNTEAFF
V: TRBV9; J: TRBJ2-2; size: .; D: .; DNA: TGTGCCAGCAGCGTAAGAGGGGGTACCACCGGGGAGCTGTTTTTT; CDR3: CASSVRGGTTGELFF
V: TRBV7-9; J: TRBJ2-5; size: .; D: TRBD2; DNA: TGTGCCAGCAGCTTACCACTAGCGGGAGTGGAGACCCAGTACTTC; CDR3: CASSLPLAGVETQYF
V: TRBV7-9; J: TRBJ2-3; size: .; D: .; DNA: TGTGCCAGCAGCTTATCCTCGGCCAGCACAGATACGCAGTATTTT; CDR3: CASSLSSASTDTQYF
V: TRBV30; J: TRBJ2-7; size: few; D: .; DNA: TGTGCCTGGACAGGGCTTACTGGGGGGCAGTACTTC; CDR3: CAWTGLTGGQYF
V: TRBV18; J: TRBJ2-1; size: .; D: TRBD2; DNA: TGTGCCAGCTCACCACTTAGCGGGAGCAATGAGCAGTTCTTC; CDR3: CASSPLSGSNEQFF
V: TRBV20-1; J: TRBJ2-6; size: .; D: .; DNA: TGCAGTGTAGAAGGGGTCAACTCTGGGGCCAACGTCCTGACTTTC; CDR3: CSVEGVNSGANVLTF
V: TRBV4-3; J: TRBJ1-5; size: many; D: .; DNA: TGCGCCAGCAGCCAAAAAGCAGGGAGGGGCAATCAGCCCCAGCATTTT; CDR3: CASSQKAGRGNQPQHF
V: TRBV12-3/TRBV12-4; J: TRBJ2-7; size: .; D: TRBD2; DNA: TGTGCCAGCAGACGAGGGACTAGCGGGCTGTCCCTCTACTACGAGCAGTACTTC; CDR3: CASRRGTSGLSLYYEQYF
V: TRBV9; J: TRBJ2-2; size: .; D: .; DNA: TGTGCCAGCAGCCTAGCCGGGATACTTACAAACACCGGGGAGCTGTTTTTT; CDR3: CASSLAGILTNTGELFF
V: TRBV12-3/TRBV12-4; J: TRBJ1-5; size: .; D: .; DNA: TGTGCCAGCAGCACTTATCGCTACCAGCCCCAGCATTTT; CDR3: CASSTYRYQPQHF
V: TRBV6-5; J: TRBJ1-6; size: .; D: TRBD1; DNA: TGTGCCAGCAGCTCCGGGACAGACTCCTATAATTCACCCCTCCACTTT; CDR3: CASSSGTDSYNSPLHF
V: TRBV6-2/TRBV6-3; J: TRBJ2-5; size: few; D: TRBD2; DNA: TGTGCCAGCAGTCAAAGGGTGTCGACTAGCGAGCCCCAAGAGACCCAGTACTTC; CDR3: CASSQRVSTSEPQETQYF
V: TRBV24-1; J: TRBJ1-1; size: .; D: TRBD1; DNA: TGTGCCACCAGTGATCCCAGGGACAGCCAGTTTGGGACTGAAGCTTTCTTT; CDR3: CATSDPRDSQFGTEAFF
V: TRBV3-1; J: TRBJ2-1; size: few; D: TRBD2; DNA: TGTGCCAGCAGCCATCTTCTAGCGGGAGGCTACAATGAGCAGTTCTTC; CDR3: CASSHLLAGGYNEQFF
V: TRBV29-1; J: TRBJ1-3; size: few; D: .; DNA: TGCAGCGTCGTAGGGTTATCTGGAAACACCATATATTTT; CDR3: CSVVGLSGNTIYF
V: TRBV7-9; J: TRBJ2-2; size: few; D: TRBD1; DNA: TGTGCCAGCAGCCCGTCCGACAGGGACCCCACCGGGGAGCTGTTTTTT; CDR3: CASSPSDRDPTGELFF
V: TRBV20-1; J: TRBJ2-2; size: few; D: TRBD2; DNA: TGCAGTGCTAGAAAGAGCGGGAGCACCGGGGAGCTGTTTTTT; CDR3: CSARKSGSTGELFF
V: TRBV20-1; J: TRBJ1-2; size: .; D: .; DNA: TGCAGTGCCCATTCCCCGAGGGGATACAACTATGGCTACACCTTC; CDR3: CSAHSPRGYNYGYTF
V: TRBV30; J: TRBJ1-1; size: few; D: .; DNA: TGTGCCTGGACAGCGTACACTGAAGCTTTCTTT; CDR3: CAWTAYTEAFF
V: TRBV7-9; J: TRBJ1-1; size: .; D: .; DNA: TGTGCCAGCAGCTTAATTCAGGGATTGGGCACTGAAGCTTTCTTT; CDR3: CASSLIQGLGTEAFF
V: TRBV29-1; J: TRBJ1-1; size: .; D: .; DNA: TGCAGCGCTGAATCCCTGGGGACTGAAGCTTTCTTT; CDR3: CSAESLGTEAFF
V: TRBV6-6; J: TRBJ2-1; size: few; D: TRBD2; DNA: TGTGCCAGCTCTGACCGAACGCGAAGCGGGAGTCTTTACAATGAGCAGTTCTTC; CDR3: CASSDRTRSGSLYNEQFF
V: TRBV20-1; J: TRBJ2-3; size: .; D: .; DNA: TGCAGTGCTGTCAGCGGCACAGATACGCAGTATTTT; CDR3: CSAVSGTDTQYF
V: TRBV7-2; J: TRBJ1-2; size: .; D: TRBD1; DNA: TGTGCCAGCAGCTTAGCGGGCACAGGGGTCGGTGGCTACACCTTC; CDR3: CASSLAGTGVGGYTF
V: TRBV7-9; J: TRBJ1-4; size: .; D: .; DNA: TGTGCCAGCAGCCCCATGGTGTCAACTAATGAAAAACTGTTTTTT; CDR3: CASSPMVSTNEKLFF
V: TRBV25-1; J: TRBJ1-2; size: .; D: .; DNA: TGTGCCAGCACCTCCACTACGGGGAGTGGCTACACCTTC; CDR3: CASTSTTGSGYTF
V: TRBV20-1; J: TRBJ2-2; size: .; D: .; DNA: TGCAGTGCTAGCCAGGGCCACACCGGGGAGCTGTTTTTT; CDR3: CSASQGHTGELFF
V: TRBV29-1; J: TRBJ2-3; size: once; D: .; DNA: TGCAGCGTTGCTCGCGGGACCAGCACAGATACGCAGTATTTT; CDR3: CSVARGTSTDTQYF
V: TRBV4-2; J: TRBJ1-1; size: .; D: TRBD1; DNA: TGTGCCAGCAGCCAGACCCCCGGGACAGGAGCTCTTGAAGCTTTCTTT; CDR3: CASSQTPGTGALEAFF
V: TRBV20-1; J: TRBJ1-3; size: few; D: .; DNA: TGCAGTGCTAGCCGCGGAAACACCATATATTTT; CDR3: CSASRGNTIYF
V: TRBV25-1; J: TRBJ1-6; size: few; D: .; DNA: TGTGCCAGCCGTTGGGAGGGGGATAATTCACCCCTCCACTTT; CDR3: CASRWEGDNSPLHF
V: TRBV6-5; J: TRBJ1-1; size: few; D: .; DNA: TGTGCCAGCCGGCGACCCACTAACACTGAAGCTTTCTTT; CDR3: CASRRPTNTEAFF
V: TRBV2; J: TRBJ1-3; size: few; D: .; DNA: TGTGCCAGCAGTGAAAAGGGTCGGCAGGCCACCATATATTTT; CDR3: CASSEKGRQATIYF
V: TRBV4-1; J: TRBJ1-1; size: .; D: .; DNA: TGCGCCAGCAGCCAACGAAGAAACACTGAAGCTTTCTTT; CDR3: CASSQRRNTEAFF
V: TRBV7-8; J: TRBJ1-1; size: .; D: .; DNA: TGTGCCAGCAGCTCCCTTAAGGCGGTCGAAGCGCCCGAAGCTTTCTTT; CDR3: CASSSLKAVEAPEAFF
V: TRBV28; J: TRBJ2-7; size: .; D: .; DNA: TGTGCCAGCAGCTCCTTTAAGGGATCCTACGAGCAGTACTTC; CDR3: CASSSFKGSYEQYF
V: TRBV28; J: TRBJ1-1; size: few; D: .; DNA: TGTGCCAGCAGTACCCTACTATTCCCTAACACTGAAGCTTTCTTT; CDR3: CASSTLLFPNTEAFF
V: TRBV10-3; J: TRBJ1-4; size: .; D: .; DNA: TGTGCCATCAGTGGAGGGGCGGAGGAAAAACTGTTTTTT; CDR3: CAISGGAEEKLFF
V: TRBV7-8; J: TRBJ2-1; size: once; D: TRBD2; DNA: TGTGCCAGCAGCCAGCACTATCGGGGTAGACTAGCGGACTACAATGAGCAGTTCTTC; CDR3: CASSQHYRGRLADYNEQFF
V: TRBV5-1; J: TRBJ2-1; size: .; D: TRBD2; DNA: TGCGCCAGCAGCCCCCGTATGGGACTAGCGGGATACAATGAGCAGTTCTTC; CDR3: CASSPRMGLAGYNEQFF
V: TRBV25-1; J: TRBJ1-5; size: few; D: .; DNA: TGTGCCAGCAGTGGACGGGGGCCTAGCAATCAGCCCCAGCATTTT; CDR3: CASSGRGPSNQPQHF
V: TRBV20-1; J: TRBJ2-7; size: .; D: .; DNA: TGCAGTGCTAACCCTGGGACGGTCTCCTACGAGCAGTACTTC; CDR3: CSANPGTVSYEQYF
V: TRBV7-3; J: TRBJ2-1; size: .; D: TRBD1; DNA: TGTGCCAGCAGCTTGGTAGGGACAGGGTTGACTGAGCAGTTCTTC; CDR3: CASSLVGTGLTEQFF
V: TRBV29-1; J: TRBJ2-7; size: .; D: TRBD1; DNA: TGCAGTTCCTCAAGGGGGCCCTCCTACGAGCAGTACTTC; CDR3: CSSSRGPSYEQYF
V: TRBV2; J: TRBJ2-7; size: .; D: .; DNA: TGTGCCAGCAGTACCGGGACTCCCGGGGAGTACTTC; CDR3: CASSTGTPGEYF
V: TRBV28; J: TRBJ1-3; size: few; D: .; DNA: TGTGCCAGCAGCTGGGGAGAAAACACCATATATTTT; CDR3: CASSWGENTIYF
V: TRBV28; J: TRBJ1-6; size: .; D: .; DNA: TGTGCCAGCAGTTTTTCCGGGACGCCTAATTCACCCCTCCACTTT; CDR3: CASSFSGTPNSPLHF
V: TRBV6-2/TRBV6-3; J: TRBJ1-2; size: .; D: TRBD1; DNA: TGTGCCAGCAGTTACTCGACGGGACAGGCGATGAACTATGGCTACACCTTC; CDR3: CASSYSTGQAMNYGYTF